This T cell receptor (beta chain) was observed in a study of blood T cell repertoires in COVID-19. Study as a whole: The United States, Italy and Spain were the sources of the acute and convalescent COVID-19 samples.

The participants were between roughly 18 and 90 years old and came from about two dozen US areas. Participants were placed into cohorts based on the clinical history they reported. Original data processing: For nucleated cells, counts were estimated from reference gene primer amplification. The assay was immunoSEQ multiplex PCR, and TCRdb's table has in-frame clones only and misses some. That table supplies the V and J calls and clone size; D and trimming were determined from the DNA. The sample lists more than 250,000 clones, approximately 92% occurring once. Deletions cut 11 bases from V and 5 bases from J, with 9 bases between. Germline CDR1 reads SNHLY; CDR2 reads FYNNEI. The CDR3 consists of 10 residues.

Source material: PBMCs or T cells enriched from blood (not recorded which). This clonotype was obtained from a woman in her twenties or thirties who had recovered from COVID-19. The rearrangement uses TRBV2 and TRBJ2-5, with TRBD1 as a possible D gene (6 bases). The CDR3 sequence is CAGTGETQYF. The CDR3 DNA is TGTGCCGGTACAGGGGAGACCCAGTACTTC.